This T cell receptor (beta chain) stems from a study of T cell responses to AZD1222 COVID-19 vaccine. This CDR3 spans 11 amino acids. V gave up 1 base and J gave up 4 bases, with 4 bases separating them. Germline loops: CDR1 GTSNPN, CDR2 SVGIG (reference sequence). The method was immunoSEQ multiplex PCR; TCRdb's version includes in-frame clones alone and lacks a portion of them. The sample holds about 150,000 clones; 88% are singletons and the top ten take about 3.3%. This chain connects TRBV30 to TRBJ1-2, with D unresolved. This TCR came from an adult in good health. The sample consisted of peripheral blood, taken on day 0 of MenACWY control vaccination. The chain's CDR3 is CAWSEAYGYTF. CDR3 sequence (DNA): TGTGCCTGGAGTGAGGCCTATGGCTACACCTTC.